These 32 T cell receptor beta chains came from one sample sequenced in a study of T cells in Graves' hyperthyroidism and ophthalmopathy. Amplified regions were TCR beta CDR3 sequences from RNA transcripts. The HTBI primer set drove a first-round RT-PCR of the TCR CDR3. MiXCR was run by TCRdb on the multiplex PCR reads, yielding one entry per CDR3 protein. The sample holds hundreds of thousands of distinct CDR3 sequences, approximately 40% seen once. Sequencing input: blood. All receptors come from a man between 18 and 29 years old with Graves' hyperthyroidism.

The gene calls are TRBV9 and TRBJ1-1; 10 nucleotides match TRBD1. Germline-derived CDR1 and CDR2 are SGDLS and YYNGEE. After removal of 4 bases from V and 4 bases from J, the junction contained 7 bases not matched to a gene. The CDR3 totals 15 residues. CDR3 amino acids: CASSPDRGLGTEAFF. The CDR3 region has the DNA TGTGCCAGCAGCCCTGACAGGGGGCTCGGCACTGAAGCTTTCTTT.

This clonotype has at least ten counts. The chain carries TRBV9 and TRBJ2-7; D is ambiguous. The CDR3 spans 11 residues. The ends were cut back, 4 bases at V and 5 bases at J, with 7 bases in the middle. Germline V gene data show CDR1 as SGDLS and CDR2 as YYNGEE. For the CDR3, the DNA is TGTGCCAGCAGCCTACACGACGAGCAGTACTTC. Protein sequence: CASSLHDEQYF.

This chain links TRBV4-2 with TRBJ1-5, with 7 bases that match TRBD1. Germline CDR1 is LGHNA and CDR2 is YNFKEQ. The V gene end was trimmed by 0 bases and the J gene end by 3 bases; junction bases not matched to a gene: 5. The CDR3 contains 16 residues. As DNA, the CDR3 is TGTGCCAGCAGCCAAGACTGGGACAGCAACAATCAGCCCCAGCATTTT. It is translated as CASSQDWDSNNQPQHF.

J is TRBJ2-7 and V is TRBV7-6, with no clear D. The end of the DNA is better explained by TRBJ2-1, so the J call may be wrong. Per germline, CDR1 SGHVS and CDR2 FNYEAQ. The CDR3 length is 13 residues. The CDR3 loop reads CASSLAERAEQFF. In DNA form, the CDR3 reads TGTGCCAGCAGCTTAGCGGAACGGGCCGAGCAGTTCTTC.

This clonotype was detected only a few times. The J gene is TRBJ2-7, the V gene TRBV5-1, with 9 bases fitting TRBD1. The CDR3 has 14 residues. In germline, CDR1 is SGHRS, CDR2 YFSETQ. CDR3 DNA sequence: TGCGCTCCGCGAGGGGACAGGGTGGTCTACGAGCAGTACTTC. Protein sequence: CAPRGDRVVYEQYF.

This clonotype was seen a handful of times. The chain combines TRBV19 with TRBJ2-2; D is perhaps TRBD2 (5 bases). The CDR3 totals 15 residues. V lost 2 bases and J 5 bases, leaving 12 bases between the germline ends. Per the germline V gene, CDR1 is LNHDA and CDR2 is SQIVND (reference sequence). The CDR3 region is CASSISGEGTGELFF. The CDR3 coding sequence is TGTGCCAGTAGTATATCGGGTGAGGGAACCGGGGAGCTGTTTTTT.

The sample holds a few counts of this clonotype. The gene calls are TRBV20-1 and TRBJ1-5, with no clear D. V shed 3 bases and J shed 6 bases, with 9 bases lying between them. The CDR3 sequence is 12 residues long. Germline-derived CDR1 and CDR2 are DFQATT and SNEGSKA (reference sequence). In DNA form, the CDR3 reads TGCAGTGCTAGGGGAAAAATTCAGCCCCAGCATTTT. Amino acid sequence: CSARGKIQPQHF.

Ten or more counts support this clonotype. V usage is TRBV10-3 and J usage is TRBJ2-7; D is perhaps TRBD2 (7 bases). The germline gives CDR1 ENHRY, CDR2 SYGVKD. The V end was cut by 3 bases, the J end by 2 bases, with 17 bases between. The CDR3 has 16 residues. The CDR3 DNA follows: TGTGCCATCAGTGACTCCCGCCGGGGGGCCACCTACGAGCAGTACTTC. As protein: CAISDSRRGATYEQYF.

This clonotype was detected once. The junction does not match germline at one end; this may be a read error. The chain has TRBV4-1 and TRBJ2-5; 9 bases are shared with TRBD2. The germline CDR1 and CDR2 sequences are MGHRA and YSYEKL. CDR3 length: 15 amino acids. CDR3 bases: TGTGCCAGCAGCACAACCCTAGCGGGGCAAGAGACCCAGTACTTC. Translating gives CASSTTLAGQETQYF.

This clonotype showed up many times. This chain connects TRBV29-1 to TRBJ2-7; D unclear. The V gene's germline CDR1 is SQVTM and CDR2 ANQGSEA. This CDR3 has 12 amino acids. V lost 4 bases and J 2 bases, leaving 9 bases between the germline ends. DNA of the CDR3: TGCAGCGTTGGTGAGAGGACCTACGAGCAGTACTTC. Amino acids: CSVGERTYEQYF.

The chain carries TRBV2 and TRBJ2-2, with 9 nucleotides matching TRBD1. The CDR3 length is 13 residues. Germline trimming cut 10 bases from V and 4 bases from J; bases unmatched to any gene: 4. Germline CDR1 is SNHLY and CDR2 is FYNNEI. The CDR3 nucleotides are TGTGCCACCGGACAGGGGTCCACCGGGGAGCTGTTTTTT. This gives the protein CATGQGSTGELFF.

In its sample, this clonotype was seen a few times. This chain connects TRBV6-5 to TRBJ1-2; TRBD1 might be the D (6 bases). From germline, CDR1 is MNHEY and CDR2 SVGAGI. The CDR3 totals 14 residues. V lost 5 bases and J 7 bases, leaving 17 bases between the germline ends. The chain's CDR3 is CASSTTGRVVGYTF. In nucleotides, the CDR3 is TGTGCCAGCAGTACGACAGGAAGAGTGGTTGGCTACACCTTC.

In the case of this clonotype: One base away lies a much larger clone, so this may be a sequencing read error. The chain links TRBV5-1 to TRBJ1-1; D possibly corresponds to TRBD1 (5 bases). The CDR3 consists of 15 residues. V was shortened by 7 bases and J by 3 bases, with 19 bases between the two germline ends. The germline CDR1 and CDR2 sequences are SGHRS and YFSETQ. This CDR3 reads CASHSRGKEDTEAFF. The CDR3 nucleotides read TGCGCCAGCCACTCACGGGGGAAGGAGGACACTGAAGCTTTCTTT.

The V gene is TRBV4-2, the J gene TRBJ2-7; TRBD2 matches 8 bases. J was trimmed by 3 bases and V by 2 bases; bases with no gene match: 6. CDR3 length: 15 residues. The germline CDR1 and CDR2 sequences are LGHNA and YNFKEQ. CDR3 protein: CASSQSTRGGYEQYF. The DNA for the CDR3 is TGTGCCAGCAGCCAATCCACCCGGGGGGGCTACGAGCAGTACTTC.

This clonotype was observed at least ten times. This chain uses TRBV20-1 with TRBJ1-2; D not resolved. The CDR3 sequence is 13 residues long. Germline V gene data show CDR1 as DFQATT and CDR2 as SNEGSKA (reference sequence). Trimming took 5 bases from V and 6 from J, leaving 16 bases between them. The CDR3 spells CSALVPPLHGYTF. The CDR3 DNA follows: TGCAGTGCTCTGGTCCCTCCCCTCCATGGCTACACCTTC.

This chain connects TRBV12-3 or TRBV12-4 to TRBJ1-4; D perhaps matches TRBD1 (6 bases). Trimming took off 10 bases at V and 7 bases at J, with 16 bases between the two ends. CDR3 length: 13 amino acids. In nucleotides, the CDR3 is TGTGCCACCCTACGAGGGGGGTCTGAAAAACTGTTTTTT. This translates into CATLRGGSEKLFF.

Concerning this clonotype itself: A much larger clone lies a single base off, so this may be a read error. The gene calls are TRBV10-3 and TRBJ1-1; D gene uncertain. Deletions cut 4 bases from V and 1 base from J, with 13 bases between. Germline CDR1 and CDR2: ENHRY and SYGVKD. This CDR3 is built from 15 residues. The CDR3 reads CAISGAGPRNTEAFF. The DNA for the CDR3 is TGTGCCATCAGTGGCGCGGGTCCTAGGAACACTGAAGCTTTCTTT.

The J gene is TRBJ2-7, the V gene TRBV7-3; perhaps TRBD2 as D (6 bases). The CDR3 has 15 amino acids. The V end was cut by 4 bases, the J end by 2 bases, with 15 bases between. Germline lookup yields CDR1 SGHTA and CDR2 FQGTGA. CDR3 residues: CASSSYPGLTYEQYF. The CDR3 nucleotides are TGTGCCAGCAGCTCCTACCCGGGACTCACCTACGAGCAGTACTTC.

This clonotype appeared many times. The chain joins TRBV29-1 to TRBJ2-5; a possible D gene is TRBD2 (6 bases). V lost 4 bases, J lost 9 bases, and 21 bases lay in between. Germline values: CDR1 SQVTM, CDR2 ANQGSEA. CDR3 length: 14 amino acids. The CDR3: CSVVGLATEGAQYF. In DNA, the CDR3 is TGCAGCGTTGTAGGGCTAGCGACTGAAGGGGCCCAGTACTTC.

This clonotype was picked up a small number of times. The chain recombines TRBV9 with TRBJ1-1, with TRBD1 matching 11 bases. The ends lost 3 bases at V and 0 bases at J; junction bases unmatched: 10. Germline-derived CDR1 and CDR2 are SGDLS and YYNGEE. This CDR3 has 18 residues. CDR3 sequence (DNA): TGTGCCAGCAGCGGTTCCGTGGGACAGGGGGTATTGAACACTGAAGCTTTCTTT. Translating it yields CASSGSVGQGVLNTEAFF.

This clonotype occurred many times. The rearrangement uses TRBV20-1 and TRBJ1-2; D is perhaps TRBD1 (5 bases). V lost 3 bases, J lost 5 bases, and 7 bases lay in between. Germline CDR1 and CDR2: DFQATT and SNEGSKA (reference sequence). The CDR3 contains 11 residues. This CDR3 is CSASEGYGYTF. DNA for the CDR3: TGCAGTGCTAGCGAGGGGTATGGCTACACCTTC.

This clonotype was counted only a few times. For the CDR3, the DNA is TGTGCCAGCAGTGGCAGGGGGCGGGCCGGGGAGCTGTTTTTT. Its protein is CASSGRGRAGELFF. The genes are TRBV2 and TRBJ2-2, with 8 bases fitting TRBD1. This CDR3 comprises 14 residues. With 4 bases clipped from V and 6 bases from J, the junction kept 4 bases outside the gene matches. Germline V gene lookup returns CDR1 SNHLY and CDR2 FYNNEI. Combining the CDR3 with reference TRBV2 and TRBJ2-2 gives the whole variable domain EPEVTQTPSHQVTQMGQEVILRCVPISNHLYFYWYRQILGQKVEFLVSFYNNEISEKSEIFDDQFSVERPDGSNFTLKIRSTKLEDSAMYFCASSGRGRAGELFFGEGSRLTVL.

This clonotype showed up many times. An end of the junction differs from the germline gene, which may be a read error. The chain employs TRBV10-3 and TRBJ1-5; D is perhaps TRBD1 (5 bases). The CDR3 sequence is 15 residues long. In germline, CDR1 is ENHRY, CDR2 SYGVKD. The CDR3 region is CASSDGQGWDQPQHF. CDR3 bases: TGTGCCAGCAGTGATGGTCAGGGTTGGGATCAGCCCCAGCATTTT.

This clonotype was observed a single time. Being one base from a much bigger clone, this may be a read error. V and J are TRBV19 and TRBJ1-5; D may be TRBD1 (6 bases). V lost 7 bases, J lost 5 bases, and 12 bases lay in between. In germline, CDR1 is LNHDA, CDR2 SQIVND (reference sequence). The CDR3 has 13 amino acids. The CDR3 reads CASTRGRDQPQHF. The CDR3 nucleotides are TGTGCCAGTACCAGGGGTCGAGATCAGCCCCAGCATTTT.

This clonotype came up many times. The V call is TRBV5-1, the J call TRBJ2-6, with D possibly being TRBD1 (5 bases). The CDR3 spans 16 residues. V lost 1 base and J 2 bases, leaving 10 bases between the germline ends. Germline CDR1 SGHRS, CDR2 YFSETQ. DNA of the CDR3: TGCGCCAGCAGCTTGCTAGGGGCTCCTGGGGCCAACGTCCTGACTTTC. This codes for CASSLLGAPGANVLTF.

This clonotype has more than one count but fewer than ten. V gene TRBV5-1 combines with J gene TRBJ1-5; D not resolved. CDR1 and CDR2 from the germline V gene are SGHRS and YFSETQ. Trimming removed 0 bases at V and 2 bases at J, with 9 bases between. The CDR3 totals 15 residues. CDR3 in DNA: TGCGCCAGCAGCTTGGAGGGCCCGGGCAATCAGCCCCAGCATTTT. This sequence encodes CASSLEGPGNQPQHF.

This clonotype was seen ten or more times. The chain links TRBV7-9 to TRBJ2-5; D tentatively reads TRBD1 or TRBD2 (5 bases each). CDR3 size: 16 residues. Germline V gives CDR1 SEHNR, CDR2 FQNEAQ (reference sequence). V gave up 5 bases and J gave up 4 bases, with 20 bases separating them. The CDR3 nucleotides are TGTGCCAGCAGCCCCTATGACACCTCTGGGGGAGAGACCCAGTACTTC. It specifies CASSPYDTSGGETQYF.

This chain uses TRBV19 with TRBJ1-5; D may be TRBD1 (5 bases). CDR1 and CDR2 from the germline V gene are LNHDA and SQIVND (reference sequence). The CDR3 is 16 amino acids. With 1 base removed from V and 11 bases from J, the gap between germline ends came to 21 bases. The DNA for the CDR3 is TGTGCCAGTAGTATAGGCTCCGTGGGACTCGGGATAACCCAGCATTTT. It yields the protein CASSIGSVGLGITQHF.

The J gene is TRBJ2-2, the V gene TRBV2; 8 nucleotides align to TRBD1. Germline trimming cut 8 bases from V and 0 bases from J; bases unmatched to any gene: 5. This CDR3 contains 15 residues. Germline V gene lookup returns CDR1 SNHLY and CDR2 FYNNEI. The DNA of the CDR3 is TGTGCCAGCGTCGAACAGGGGGCGAACACCGGGGAGCTGTTTTTT. Protein sequence: CASVEQGANTGELFF. The full variable domain, completed using reference TRBV2 and TRBJ2-2, is EPEVTQTPSHQVTQMGQEVILRCVPISNHLYFYWYRQILGQKVEFLVSFYNNEISEKSEIFDDQFSVERPDGSNFTLKIRSTKLEDSAMYFCASVEQGANTGELFFGEGSRLTVL.

Many counts were recorded for this clonotype. J is TRBJ2-7 and V is TRBV10-3, with D perhaps matching TRBD2 (6 bases). CDR1 is ENHRY and CDR2 is SYGVKD in the germline V gene. V gave up 10 bases and J gave up 3 bases, with 10 bases separating them. The CDR3 totals 11 residues. CDR3 region: CASGDGYEQYF. The CDR3 DNA reads TGTGCCAGCGGGGACGGCTACGAGCAGTACTTC.

The chain carries TRBV29-1 and TRBJ1-1; no definite D call. Germline CDR1 reads SQVTM; CDR2 reads ANQGSEA. Deletions cut 4 bases from V and 3 bases from J, with 9 bases between. The length of the CDR3 is 12 residues. The DNA of the CDR3 is TGCAGCGTTGGGGCGCGGGACACTGAAGCTTTCTTT. It codes for CSVGARDTEAFF.

There are many counts of this clonotype. This sequence joins TRBV29-1 and TRBJ2-2; 8 bases fit TRBD1. This CDR3 is built from 16 residues. The germline CDR1 and CDR2 sequences are SQVTM and ANQGSEA. The J segment lost 4 bases and the V segment lost 0 bases, leaving 7 bases of the junction unmatched. CDR3 protein: CSVEDLETGATGELFF. CDR3 DNA: TGCAGCGTTGAAGATCTCGAGACAGGGGCCACCGGGGAGCTGTTTTTT.